The 21 T cell receptor beta chains in this list originate from one sample, sequenced in a study of shared clonotypes between healthy human individuals. The repertoire was sequenced with immunoSEQ multiplex PCR; TCRdb's copy has only in-frame clones and lacks some. Of about 700,000 clones listed, about 92% were seen once; the top ten hold 24%. Naive CD8 cells lacked CD45RO, underwent positive selection for CCR7 and left out terminally differentiated effector memory CD45RA+ cells. Input material: naive CD8+ T cells sorted from blood. These receptor sequences come from a young man in good health.

About this clone itself: Other nucleotide sequences in the sample specify the same CDR3. This chain links TRBV4-3 with TRBJ1-1; TRBD1 is a possible D gene (5 bases). V was pared by 5 bases and J by 0 bases, with 7 bases between. CDR1 is LGHNA, CDR2 YSLEER, per germline. The CDR3 spans 13 residues. CDR3 in DNA: TGCGCCAGCAGCTTGGGACTGAACACTGAAGCTTTCTTT. Translating gives CASSLGLNTEAFF.

In this sample, this clone turned up a few times. This chain links TRBV19 with TRBJ2-1; 11 bases line up with TRBD2. CDR3 length equals 18 residues. Looked up from germline, CDR1 is LNHDA and CDR2 is SQIVND (reference sequence). Losses at the gene ends were 5 bases for V and 0 bases for J; bases not matched to a gene: 9. CDR3 nucleotide sequence: TGTGCCAGTAGTGCGGGACTAGCGGAAAAGAGCTCCTACAATGAGCAGTTCTTC. It yields the protein CASSAGLAEKSSYNEQFF.

The rearrangement links TRBV5-6 to TRBJ2-5; D not resolved. Germline CDR1 reads SGHDT; CDR2 reads YYEEEE. V gave up 0 bases and J gave up 9 bases, with 9 bases separating them. The CDR3 loop spans 12 amino acids. CDR3: CASSLASRAQYF. Here the CDR3 DNA reads TGTGCCAGCAGCTTGGCTAGTCGGGCCCAGTACTTC.

The chain recombines TRBV7-9 with TRBJ2-5, with 8 bases identical to TRBD1. The CDR3 runs 15 residues. The germline CDR1 and CDR2 sequences are SEHNR and FQNEAQ (reference sequence). J gave up 5 bases and V 1 base, and 6 bases lay outside the gene matches. CDR3 DNA: TGTGCCAGCAGCTTAGTGGCAGGGGGCAGGGAGACCCAGTACTTC. Its protein is CASSLVAGGRETQYF.

With regard to this clone: Other DNA sequences of this sample code for an identical CDR3. The CDR3 protein is CASSVGQGGYEQYF. For the CDR3, the DNA is TGTGCCAGCAGCGTAGGGCAGGGGGGCTACGAGCAGTACTTC. The rearrangement uses TRBV9 and TRBJ2-7, with D maybe TRBD1 (7 bases). CDR1 and CDR2 from the germline V gene are SGDLS and YYNGEE. Trimming took off 0 bases at V and 3 bases at J, with 10 bases between the two ends. The CDR3 runs to 14 residues.

The chain carries TRBV19 and TRBJ1-4; perhaps TRBD1 as D (6 bases). Trimming took off 7 bases at V and 0 bases at J, with 18 bases between the two ends. CDR1 LNHDA and CDR2 SQIVND come from the germline V gene (reference sequence). The CDR3 has 17 residues. The CDR3 loop reads CASKKSRGFATNEKLFF. The CDR3 DNA reads TGTGCCAGTAAGAAGAGTAGGGGGTTCGCAACTAATGAAAAACTGTTTTTT.

The chain joins TRBV9 to TRBJ2-7, with a tentative D call TRBD1 (5 bases). The germline V gene encodes CDR1 SGDLS and CDR2 YYNGEE. The CDR3 sequence is 15 residues long. Trimming pared 3 bases from V and 2 bases from J, leaving 15 bases between. CDR3 protein: CASSAQADPAYEQYF. DNA for the CDR3: TGTGCCAGCAGCGCACAGGCAGATCCGGCCTACGAGCAGTACTTC.

The CDR3 nucleotides are TGTGCCAGCGGTGGGACAGGGGGGGTTTACGAGCAGTACTTC. It encodes CASGGTGGVYEQYF. The chain recombines TRBV27 with TRBJ2-7, with 11 bases that match TRBD1. The germline gives CDR1 MNHEY, CDR2 SMNVEV (reference sequence). The CDR3 has 14 residues. The trim removed 8 bases at V and 4 bases at J, leaving 7 bases unmatched.

The genes are TRBV29-1 and TRBJ2-5; TRBD1 matches 7 bases. Trimming removed 3 bases from V and 5 bases from J; junction bases left unmatched: 12. The CDR3 sequence is 15 residues long. In germline, CDR1 is SQVTM, CDR2 ANQGSEA. The CDR3 DNA reads as TGCAGCGTTGAGTCAACAGGGGATCCATGGGAGACCCAGTACTTC. As protein: CSVESTGDPWETQYF.

V is TRBV10-3 and J is TRBJ1-4; a possible D gene is TRBD1 (6 bases). The CDR3 has 14 amino acids. The germline CDR1 and CDR2 sequences are ENHRY and SYGVKD. V shed 3 bases and J shed 6 bases, with 11 bases lying between them. The CDR3 region has the DNA TGTGCCATCAGTGATGAACAGGGAGATGAAAAACTGTTTTTT. This sequence encodes CAISDEQGDEKLFF.

The gene calls are TRBV7-2 and TRBJ1-4; D may be TRBD1 (6 bases). The CDR3 contains 15 residues. The V gene's germline CDR1 is SGHTA and CDR2 FQGNSA. The V gene lost 5 bases and the J gene lost 5 bases, with 15 bases spanning the gap. CDR3 loop: CASSPTRTVNEKLFF. For the CDR3, the DNA is TGTGCCAGCAGCCCGACCCGGACAGTGAATGAAAAACTGTTTTTT.

The chain joins TRBV4-3 to TRBJ1-2; D call uncertain. Per the germline V gene, CDR1 is LGHNA and CDR2 is YSLEER. The length of the CDR3 is 16 residues. V shed 0 bases and J shed 4 bases, with 15 bases lying between them. The CDR3 DNA is TGCGCCAGCAGCCAAGAACCGTCGGGTCTCGTCTATGGCTACACCTTC. This translates into CASSQEPSGLVYGYTF.

The chain joins TRBV28 to TRBJ2-7; D might be TRBD1 (6 bases). CDR3 length equals 15 residues. CDR1 is MDHEN, CDR2 SYDVKM, per germline. The germline V and J ends were trimmed by 6 bases and 2 bases, with 17 bases remaining between them. The CDR3 loop is CASSYPPTGTYEQYF. DNA of the CDR3: TGTGCCAGCAGCTATCCCCCGACAGGCACCTACGAGCAGTACTTC.

The chain joins TRBV4-2 to TRBJ1-1; the D gene is possibly TRBD1 (5 bases). The CDR3 has 13 residues. CDR1 and CDR2 from the germline V gene are LGHNA and YNFKEQ. The V gene lost 1 base and the J gene lost 6 bases, with 9 bases spanning the gap. CDR3 coding DNA: TGTGCCAGCAGCCAAGGGGGCCGTGCTGAAGCTTTCTTT. Its protein product is CASSQGGRAEAFF.

This rearrangement joins TRBV7-9 to TRBJ1-1; perhaps TRBD1 as D (5 bases). The ends were cut back, 11 bases at V and 7 bases at J, with 20 bases in the middle. Germline CDR1 reads SEHNR; CDR2 reads FQNEAQ (reference sequence). CDR3 size: 13 residues. CDR3 bases: TGTGCCGGAAGCACACGGACAATTCATGAAGCTTTCTTT. Protein sequence: CAGSTRTIHEAFF.

CDR3 bases: TGCGCCAGCAGCCAGGGACTAAGTCCGTCGGGTGAGCAGTTCTTC. Residues: CASSQGLSPSGEQFF. The chain uses TRBV4-1 and TRBJ2-1; 7 bases are a match to TRBD2. J lost 9 bases, V lost 3 bases, and 11 bases had no gene match. Germline V gene lookup returns CDR1 MGHRA and CDR2 YSYEKL. CDR3 size: 15 residues.

The chain is built from TRBV2 and TRBJ1-4, with D tentatively TRBD1 (6 bases). V was trimmed by 6 bases and J by 8 bases, leaving 28 bases between them. This CDR3 is 18 amino acids long. Germline V lookup: CDR1 SNHLY, CDR2 FYNNEI. CDR3 protein: CASSDFGSGDDSEEKLFF. CDR3 DNA: TGTGCCAGCAGCGACTTTGGGTCAGGGGACGATTCGGAAGAAAAACTGTTTTTT.

The chain is built from TRBV9 and TRBJ2-1; TRBD2 matches 11 bases. Looked up from germline, CDR1 is SGDLS and CDR2 is YYNGEE. With 3 bases clipped from V and 3 bases from J, the junction kept 11 bases outside the gene matches. This CDR3 has 18 residues. CDR3 amino acids: CASSGSGRAQIHYNEQFF. Written as DNA, the CDR3 is TGTGCCAGCAGCGGTAGCGGGAGGGCCCAAATACACTACAATGAGCAGTTCTTC.

The chain is built from TRBV28 and TRBJ1-1; D ambiguous. V dropped 5 bases and J dropped 5 bases, with 9 bases sitting between them. In germline, CDR1 is MDHEN, CDR2 SYDVKM. This CDR3 is 12 amino acids long. The CDR3 DNA sequence: TGTGCCAGCAGTCCCGCTGGGACTGAAGCTTTCTTT. As protein: CASSPAGTEAFF.

The rearrangement uses TRBV5-4 and TRBJ1-3; possibly TRBD1 for D (6 bases). Germline CDR1 reads SGHNT; CDR2 reads YYREEE (reference sequence). V was cut by 3 bases and J by 2 bases, with 12 bases left in between. CDR3 size: 15 residues. The CDR3 DNA follows: TGTGCCAGCAGCTCCGGACAGTACCCTGGAAACACCATATATTTT. Translation: CASSSGQYPGNTIYF.

This chain connects TRBV5-4 to TRBJ2-2; weak D call: TRBD1 (6 bases). Germline V lookup: CDR1 SGHNT, CDR2 YYREEE (reference sequence). The V end was cut by 4 bases, the J end by 1 base, with 11 bases between. There are 15 residues in the CDR3. The DNA of the CDR3 is TGTGCCAGCAGCACACCGGACAGGAACACCGGGGAGCTGTTTTTT. Translating gives CASSTPDRNTGELFF.